A selection of T cell receptor beta chains follows, all from one sample in a study of vaccination and CD4 T cells after COVID-19. These receptors' targets are unknown. One entry per CDR3 protein, called by TCRdb with MiXCR from the PCR reads. The data hold around 15,000 distinct CDR3 sequences, with over 70% observed a single time. The sequenced sample was CD4+ T cells from blood, cultured in vitro. The origin of the receptors is a human donor who had recovered from COVID-19. Each CDR3 is given with its conserved first and last residue. Each record gives: J gene, V gene, D gene, clone size, CDR3 DNA, CDR3 protein. D genes are given only for firm matches. Clone size, where shown, is once, few, many, or a class for clones that have expanded.

J gene: TRBJ1-6; V gene: TRBV11-2; D gene: NA; clone size: NA; CDR3 DNA: TGTGCCAGCAGCTTAGGGCAGGGACTCCACTTT; CDR3 protein: CASSLGQGLHF
J gene: TRBJ2-3; V gene: TRBV7-9; D gene: TRBD2; clone size: NA; CDR3 DNA: TGTGCCAGCAGGACTAGCGGGAGAACAGATACGCAGTATTTT; CDR3 protein: CASRTSGRTDTQYF
J gene: TRBJ1-2; V gene: TRBV2; D gene: NA; clone size: once; CDR3 DNA: TGTGTGAATAGGATCGAGGTGACAGTAAGCCCCTCTTACGGCTACACCTTC; CDR3 protein: CVNRIEVTVSPSYGYTF
J gene: TRBJ2-7; V gene: TRBV30; D gene: TRBD1; clone size: NA; CDR3 DNA: TGTGCCTCGACCGGGACAGGGGAGGTCGAGCAGTACTTC; CDR3 protein: CASTGTGEVEQYF
J gene: TRBJ1-1; V gene: TRBV20-1; D gene: NA; clone size: once; CDR3 DNA: TGCAGCTCCAAGGGGAGGAACACTGAAGCTTTCTTT; CDR3 protein: CSSKGRNTEAFF
J gene: TRBJ1-1; V gene: TRBV27; D gene: NA; clone size: few; CDR3 DNA: TGTGCCAGCAGTGTCGGACAGACCCGCACTGAAGCTTTCTTT; CDR3 protein: CASSVGQTRTEAFF
J gene: TRBJ1-5; V gene: TRBV19; D gene: TRBD1; clone size: few; CDR3 DNA: TGTGCCAGCTCCTCCAGGGGGAGCCCGGCTTCGCCCCAGCATTTT; CDR3 protein: CASSSRGSPASPQHF
J gene: TRBJ1-1; V gene: TRBV15; D gene: NA; clone size: NA; CDR3 DNA: TGTGCCACCAGCAGAGCCGGGGTAGGTACTGAAGCTTTCTTT; CDR3 protein: CATSRAGVGTEAFF
J gene: TRBJ2-1; V gene: TRBV7-2; D gene: TRBD2; clone size: NA; CDR3 DNA: TGTGCCAGCAGCCGGGTCTTCAGGACCCGGGGGGAAAATGAGCAGTTCTTC; CDR3 protein: CASSRVFRTRGENEQFF
J gene: TRBJ2-3; V gene: TRBV24-1; D gene: NA; clone size: NA; CDR3 DNA: TGTGCCACCAGTGGATTGAACGGTCACCTTTCCACAGATACGCAGTATTTT; CDR3 protein: CATSGLNGHLSTDTQYF
J gene: TRBJ1-5; V gene: TRBV20-1; D gene: NA; clone size: NA; CDR3 DNA: TGCAGCTCAGGGAGAGGGATCCAGCCCCAGCATTTT; CDR3 protein: CSSGRGIQPQHF
J gene: TRBJ2-2; V gene: TRBV20-1; D gene: NA; clone size: NA; CDR3 DNA: TGCAGTGCTAGGATCCAAGGGCGAGGGCCCGGGGAGCTGTTTTTT; CDR3 protein: CSARIQGRGPGELFF
J gene: TRBJ2-5; V gene: TRBV7-9; D gene: TRBD1; clone size: NA; CDR3 DNA: TGTGCCAGCAGCTCGGGACAGCCACAAGAGACCCAGTACTTC; CDR3 protein: CASSSGQPQETQYF
J gene: TRBJ2-5; V gene: TRBV7-6; D gene: TRBD2; clone size: NA; CDR3 DNA: TGCGCCAGCAGCCAAGATCAGGACCTAGCGGTCCAAGAGACCCAGTACTTC; CDR3 protein: CASSQDQDLAVQETQYF
J gene: TRBJ1-2; V gene: TRBV6-1; D gene: NA; clone size: NA; CDR3 DNA: TGTGCCAGCATCGTAAGGTCGGGAGGTCGCGGCTACACCTTC; CDR3 protein: CASIVRSGGRGYTF
J gene: TRBJ2-2; V gene: TRBV11-2; D gene: NA; clone size: NA; CDR3 DNA: TGTGCCAGCAGCTTCGGCCCAGGGAGCACCGGGGAGCTGTTTTTT; CDR3 protein: CASSFGPGSTGELFF
J gene: TRBJ2-7; V gene: TRBV24-1; D gene: TRBD1; clone size: NA; CDR3 DNA: TGTGCCACCAGTGACCCCGGACAGGGCGGTGGGCAGTACTTC; CDR3 protein: CATSDPGQGGGQYF
J gene: TRBJ2-7; V gene: TRBV6-1; D gene: TRBD2; clone size: NA; CDR3 DNA: TGTGCCAGCAGCAGACCCGGGGGGGACCTAACCTACGAGCTGTACTTC; CDR3 protein: CASSRPGGDLTYELYF
J gene: TRBJ2-1; V gene: TRBV20-1; D gene: NA; clone size: once; CDR3 DNA: TGCAGTATAGTCCCCCAGAGGGCGGGATTCTTC; CDR3 protein: CSIVPQRAGFF
J gene: TRBJ1-1; V gene: TRBV6-1; D gene: NA; clone size: NA; CDR3 DNA: TGTGCCAGCAGTGAAGCGCTTCTGGGCATGAACACTGAAGCTTTCTTT; CDR3 protein: CASSEALLGMNTEAFF
J gene: TRBJ2-7; V gene: TRBV19; D gene: NA; clone size: NA; CDR3 DNA: TGTGCCAGTAGGGAGGAGGGGCGGATTCTCTACGAGCAGTACTTC; CDR3 protein: CASREEGRILYEQYF